This T cell receptor (beta chain) was obtained from a study of blood T cell repertoires in COVID-19. Study background: COVID-19 samples from acute and convalescent phases originated in the United States, Italy and Spain.

V lost 1 base and J 6 bases, leaving 18 bases between the germline ends. This CDR3 has 16 amino acids. Germline V lookup: CDR1 SEHNR, CDR2 FQNEAQ (reference sequence). Sequenced by immunoSEQ multiplex PCR; TCRdb stores in-frame clones only, minus some. Among 350,000 to 450,000 clones listed, over 75% were seen once. This TCR came from a woman aged 60-75 years with COVID-19, enrolled during active disease. V gene TRBV7-9 combines with J gene TRBJ1-1; a possible D gene is TRBD1 (5 bases). Material: peripheral blood. The CDR3, as DNA: TGTGCCAGCAGCTTAGAAACATTGGGACGGAGGGCTGAAGCTTTCTTT. This translates into CASSLETLGRRAEAFF.